The present TCR beta chain was sequenced within a study of vaccination and CD4 T cells after COVID-19. Study-wide background: Nasal swab PCR showed SARS-CoV-2 in convalescent patients, several with mild and one with severe disease.

A remark on this clonotype: The antigen remains unidentified.

Sequencing of cultured CD4+ T cell DNA used the Oncomine TCR Beta short-read assay. TCRdb re-analysed the PCR reads in MiXCR, keeping a single row per CDR3 protein. The sample shows 8,000 to 10,000 distinct CDR3 sequences, around 50% of them seen only once. Treatment in this sample: approximately nine-day PBMC culture with coronavirus spike peptide pools or control peptides (ViraFEST assay). For ViraFEST, peptide pools expanded antigen-specific T cells, after which the TCRs were sequenced. Fresh medium (containing IL-2) replaced half the medium on days 3 and 7. Sequencing was done on a sample of CD4+ T cells from blood, cultured in vitro. This clonotype was sampled from a human donor who had recovered from COVID-19.

CDR3 DNA: TGTGCCACCAGCAGAGACGGGGTGGGCGAAAACATTCAGTACTTC. This sequence encodes CATSRDGVGENIQYF. The chain carries TRBV15 and TRBJ2-4; D is perhaps TRBD2 (5 bases). The V gene's germline CDR1 is LNHNV and CDR2 YYDKDF (reference sequence). The V end lost 0 bases, the J end lost 5 bases, and 11 bases lay between the germline ends. The CDR3 sequence is 15 residues long.